Following are 27 T cell receptor beta chains from one sample sequenced in a study of human T cells and chemical hapten exposure. Using its own MiXCR run on the RACE reads, TCRdb lists one record per CDR3 protein. The data contain 35,000 to 45,000 distinct CDR3 sequences, more than 8.5% of them singletons. Time point defined: patch test 2, 6 weeks after DPC sensitization. Treatment denoted: therapeutic diphenylcyclopropenone sensitization with weekly scalp DPC. The sample consisted of whole blood, taken in connection with sensitization to the hapten diphenylcyclopropenone (DPC). The receptors stem from a woman aged 40 to 50 with alopecia areata. Some clones in this sample may be carry-over from other donors' samples.

This clonotype was observed many times. The chain combines TRBV2 with TRBJ2-7; D remains unclear. Germline V gene sequence: CDR1 SNHLY, CDR2 FYNNEI. Trimming cost V 8 bases and J 7 bases, with 12 bases left between them. The CDR3 consists of 11 residues. Here the CDR3 reads CASRFIGEQYF. The CDR3 nucleotides are TGTGCCAGCCGTTTCATAGGGGAGCAGTACTTC. Filled out from reference TRBV2 and TRBJ2-7, the complete variable domain reads EPEVTQTPSHQVTQMGQEVILRCVPISNHLYFYWYRQILGQKVEFLVSFYNNEISEKSEIFDDQFSVERPDGSNFTLKIRSTKLEDSAMYFCASRFIGEQYFGPGTRLTVT.

In DNA, the CDR3 is TGTGCCAGCAGCCCCCCCTGGAGCGGGCGCACCAATGAGCAGTTCTTC. This gives the protein CASSPPWSGRTNEQFF. This sequence joins TRBV7-9 and TRBJ2-1; tentative D call: TRBD2 (6 bases). Germline CDR1 SEHNR, CDR2 FQNEAQ (reference sequence). Trimming pared 5 bases from V and 6 bases from J, leaving 20 bases between. CDR3 length equals 16 residues.

This clonotype showed up many times. Here the CDR3 reads CASSSTRAEAFF. The CDR3 nucleotides read TGTGCCAGCAGTTCTACCCGCGCTGAAGCTTTCTTT. The chain recombines TRBV6-2 or TRBV6-3 with TRBJ1-1; no reliable D call. Trimming took off 4 bases at V and 6 bases at J, with 9 bases between the two ends. From germline, CDR1 is MNHEY and CDR2 SVGEGT. This CDR3 spans 12 amino acids.

This clonotype has a count of ten or more. This chain uses TRBV25-1 with TRBJ2-7; D unclear. The CDR3 sequence is 13 residues long. The germline V gene has CDR1 MGHDK and CDR2 SYGVNS. Trimming left V 3 bases short and J 3 bases short, with 9 bases between. The CDR3, as DNA: TGTGCCAGCAGTGATTTCGGAGACTACGAGCAGTACTTC. Encoded protein: CASSDFGDYEQYF.

This clonotype was seen at least ten times. The CDR3 loop reads CASSQDSGPGEQFF. CDR3 DNA: TGTGCCAGCAGCCAAGATTCGGGACCGGGAGAGCAGTTCTTC. The chain carries TRBV4-2 and TRBJ2-1, with D perhaps being TRBD1 or TRBD2 (5 bases each). In germline, CDR1 is LGHNA, CDR2 YNFKEQ. This CDR3 region has 14 residues. V was pared by 0 bases and J by 10 bases, with 13 bases between.

This clonotype was observed many times. The chain couples TRBV2 to TRBJ1-4; D unclear. Germline V CDR1 and CDR2: SNHLY, FYNNEI. Trimming took off 2 bases at V and 8 bases at J, with 15 bases between the two ends. The CDR3 loop spans 15 amino acids. The CDR3 DNA reads as TGTGCCAGCAGTGAAAAATCGGGTTTTGGGGAAAAACTGTTTTTT. Translating it yields CASSEKSGFGEKLFF.

This clonotype was seen many times. This rearrangement joins TRBV11-2 to TRBJ2-2, with a weak D call TRBD1 (5 bases). Germline values: CDR1 SGHAT, CDR2 FQNNGV. The V and J ends lost 5 bases and 6 bases respectively, with 13 bases between them. This CDR3 comprises 14 residues. The CDR3 is CASSAQQGPGELFF. In nucleotides, the CDR3 is TGTGCCAGCAGCGCGCAGCAGGGTCCCGGGGAGCTGTTTTTT. Full variable domain (rest looked up from reference TRBV11-2 and TRBJ2-2): EAGVAQSPRYKIIEKRQSVAFWCNPISGHATLYWYQQILGQGPKLLIQFQNNGVVDDSQLPKDRFSAERLKGVDSTLKIQPAKLEDSAVYLCASSAQQGPGELFFGEGSRLTVL.

This clonotype was counted many times. The chain recombines TRBV12-5 with TRBJ2-3; D is ambiguous. Trimming removed 5 bases at V and 2 bases at J, with 17 bases between. CDR1 and CDR2 from the germline V gene are LGHNT and FRNRAP. The CDR3 covers 16 residues. CDR3 protein: CASGAGSADLTDTQYF. In DNA form, the CDR3 reads TGTGCTAGTGGTGCTGGTAGTGCGGACCTCACAGATACGCAGTATTTT. Drawing the rest from reference TRBV12-5 and TRBJ2-3, the complete variable domain is DARVTQTPRHKVTEMGQEVTMRCQPILGHNTVFWYRQTMMQGLELLAYFRNRAPLDDSGMPKDRFSAEMPDATLATLKIQPSEPRDSAVYFCASGAGSADLTDTQYFGPGTRLTVL.

This clonotype was found many times. This chain connects TRBV27 to TRBJ2-4; 10 nucleotides match TRBD2. This CDR3 region has 19 residues. J was trimmed by 3 bases and V by 2 bases; bases with no gene match: 13. CDR1 MNHEY and CDR2 SMNVEV come from the germline V gene (reference sequence). CDR3 coding DNA: TGTGCCAGCAGTTTAAGGTCGCAGCGGGGGGGTCTCGGCAAAAACATTCAGTACTTC. Residues: CASSLRSQRGGLGKNIQYF.

In its sample, this clonotype was seen many times. The V and J genes are TRBV28 and TRBJ1-6; D may be TRBD1 (5 bases). The V gene lost 3 bases and the J gene lost 0 bases, with 12 bases spanning the gap. Per germline, CDR1 MDHEN and CDR2 SYDVKM. The CDR3 extends over 17 amino acids. CDR3 residues: CASSLDLGGSYNSPLHF. The CDR3 nucleotides are TGTGCCAGCAGTTTGGATTTGGGGGGCTCCTATAATTCACCCCTCCACTTT.

The chain recombines TRBV5-1 with TRBJ2-5, with D perhaps TRBD2 (5 bases). The germline V gene has CDR1 SGHRS and CDR2 YFSETQ. Trimming pared 1 base from V and 1 base from J, leaving 11 bases between. The length of the CDR3 is 15 residues. The CDR3 nucleotides are TGCGCCAGCAGCTTGAATCTACGGGGCCAAGAGACCCAGTACTTC. This translates into CASSLNLRGQETQYF.

This clonotype was seen at least ten times. The rearrangement joins TRBV2 to TRBJ2-6, with D unresolved. Per the germline V gene, CDR1 is SNHLY and CDR2 is FYNNEI. The CDR3 loop spans 15 amino acids. The V end lost 1 base, the J end lost 2 bases, and 6 bases lay between the germline ends. The CDR3 spells CASSEDKTGANVLTF. In DNA form, the CDR3 reads TGTGCCAGCAGTGAAGATAAAACTGGGGCCAACGTCCTGACTTTC. Full variable domain (remainder filled in from reference TRBV2 and TRBJ2-6): EPEVTQTPSHQVTQMGQEVILRCVPISNHLYFYWYRQILGQKVEFLVSFYNNEISEKSEIFDDQFSVERPDGSNFTLKIRSTKLEDSAMYFCASSEDKTGANVLTFGAGSRLTVL.

This clonotype showed up many times. This sequence joins TRBV28 and TRBJ2-6; tentatively, D is TRBD2 (6 bases). Germline loops: CDR1 MDHEN, CDR2 SYDVKM. The ends were cut back, 8 bases at V and 1 base at J, with 15 bases in the middle. The CDR3 has 16 residues. The CDR3 is CASADPRGSGANVLTF. The CDR3 region has the DNA TGTGCCAGCGCCGACCCTCGGGGGTCTGGGGCCAACGTCCTGACTTTC.

In its sample, this clonotype was seen many times. This chain joins TRBV24-1 and TRBJ2-3; TRBD1 agrees at 7 bases. The germline gives CDR1 KGHDR, CDR2 SFDVKD. This CDR3 region has 15 residues. The junction had 6 bases not matched to a gene; V was cut back by 4 bases and J by 3 bases. The CDR3 spells CATSDTGQDTDTQYF. The CDR3, as DNA: TGTGCCACCAGTGACACTGGACAGGATACAGATACGCAGTATTTT.

J is TRBJ1-6 and V is TRBV7-6, with D possibly TRBD1 on 5 matching bases. Germline CDR1 SGHVS, CDR2 FNYEAQ. Trimming took 4 bases from V and 8 from J, leaving 21 bases between them. The CDR3 is 17 amino acids. The CDR3 here is CASSSPRRGREHSPLHF. In nucleotides, the CDR3 is TGTGCCAGCAGCTCCCCCCGGCGCGGCAGGGAACATTCACCCCTCCACTTT. The whole variable domain, filled in from reference TRBV7-6 and TRBJ1-6, reads GAGVSQSPRYKVTKRGQDVALRCDPISGHVSLYWYRQALGQGPEFLTYFNYEAQQDKSGLPNDRFSAERPEGSISTLTIQRTEQRDSAMYRCASSSPRRGREHSPLHFGNGTRLTVT.

This chain connects TRBV29-1 to TRBJ1-1; D not certain. Trimming removed 7 bases at V and 4 bases at J, with 4 bases between. The CDR3 totals 9 residues. Germline loops: CDR1 SQVTM, CDR2 ANQGSEA. CDR3 nucleotides: TGCAGCGGAGGCACTGAAGCTTTCTTT. Amino acids: CSGGTEAFF.

This clonotype occurred many times. V gene TRBV4-1 combines with J gene TRBJ2-5; a weak D match, TRBD1 (6 bases). The CDR3 contains 15 residues. Trimming took off 0 bases at V and 7 bases at J, with 15 bases between the two ends. The germline V gene has CDR1 MGHRA and CDR2 YSYEKL. DNA for the CDR3: TGCGCCAGCAGCCAAGATCCACCACAGGGTGGGACCCAGTACTTC. Its translation is CASSQDPPQGGTQYF.

The V gene is TRBV18, the J gene TRBJ2-3; D gene uncertain. Germline CDR1 reads KGHSH; CDR2 reads LQKENI. The V and J ends lost 3 bases and 0 bases respectively, with 7 bases between them. The CDR3 length is 14 residues. The CDR3 spells CASSPMGSTDTQYF. CDR3 DNA: TGTGCCAGCTCACCCATGGGAAGCACAGATACGCAGTATTTT. Combining the CDR3 with reference TRBV18 and TRBJ2-3 gives the whole variable domain NAGVMQNPRHLVRRRGQEARLRCSPMKGHSHVYWYRQLPEEGLKFMVYLQKENIIDESGMPKERFSAEFPKEGPSILRIQQVVRGDSAAYFCASSPMGSTDTQYFGPGTRLTVL.

This clonotype is classed as medium-sized. This sequence joins TRBV7-2 and TRBJ2-7; possibly TRBD1 for D (5 bases). The CDR3 is 16 amino acids. CDR1 and CDR2 from the germline V gene are SGHTA and FQGNSA. V lost 5 bases and J lost 1, with 18 bases in between. Here the CDR3 reads CASSGARDSRSYEQYF. CDR3 nucleotide sequence: TGTGCCAGCAGCGGGGCGAGAGACTCAAGATCCTACGAGCAGTACTTC.

In this sample, this clonotype turned up many times. The chain joins TRBV5-1 to TRBJ1-6; D is possibly TRBD1 (6 bases). The V gene lost 7 bases and the J gene lost 7 bases, with 12 bases spanning the gap. The CDR3 has 13 amino acids. The V gene's germline CDR1 is SGHRS and CDR2 YFSETQ. CDR3 coding DNA: TGCGCCAGCCAGGGGCTGGGGAATTCACCCCTCCACTTT. Its translation is CASQGLGNSPLHF.

This clonotype came up many times. This rearrangement joins TRBV7-2 to TRBJ2-3; D uncertain. Between the trimmed V and J ends, which lost 4 bases and 0 bases, there was a span of 8 bases. CDR3 length: 14 amino acids. Germline CDR1 reads SGHTA; CDR2 reads FQGNSA. The CDR3 region has the DNA TGTGCCAGCAGCTCGCGGACGAGCACAGATACGCAGTATTTT. Protein: CASSSRTSTDTQYF.

This clonotype showed up many times. The rearrangement uses TRBV6-2 or TRBV6-3 and TRBJ1-1; 9 bases match TRBD1. The CDR3 loop spans 16 amino acids. After removal of 4 bases from V and 3 bases from J, the junction contained 9 bases not matched to a gene. Germline CDR1 and CDR2: MNHEY and SVGEGT. CDR3 DNA: TGTGCCAGCAGTTCGGACAGGGGCTTTGGGGACACTGAAGCTTTCTTT. The encoded protein is CASSSDRGFGDTEAFF.

This clonotype occurred many times. CDR3 protein: CASSSPRTSGGDPNEQFF. The DNA of the CDR3 is TGTGCCAGCAGCTCCCCGAGGACTAGCGGGGGGGACCCCAATGAGCAGTTCTTC. The gene calls are TRBV7-2 and TRBJ2-1; 15 bases fit TRBD2. CDR3 length: 18 residues. J gave up 6 bases and V 4 bases, and 10 bases lay outside the gene matches. Germline CDR1 reads SGHTA; CDR2 reads FQGNSA.

The sample holds many counts of this clonotype. J is TRBJ2-5 and V is TRBV11-2; D is uncertain. V shed 1 base and J shed 1 base, with 13 bases lying between them. This CDR3 contains 16 residues. Per germline, CDR1 SGHAT and CDR2 FQNNGV. The CDR3 reads CASSLGAGAPQETQYF. As DNA, the CDR3 is TGTGCCAGCAGCTTAGGTGCAGGAGCGCCCCAAGAGACCCAGTACTTC.

This clonotype was seen ten or more times. The V and J genes are TRBV4-1 and TRBJ1-1, with 9 bases aligning to TRBD1. This CDR3 comprises 15 residues. Unmatched junction bases numbered 3, after V lost 0 bases and J lost 4 bases. Germline V gene lookup returns CDR1 MGHRA and CDR2 YSYEKL. The CDR3 spells CASSQDTGGFTEAFF. In DNA, the CDR3 is TGCGCCAGCAGCCAAGATACAGGGGGCTTCACTGAAGCTTTCTTT.

This clonotype was found a few times. V usage is TRBV7-6 and J usage is TRBJ2-5; D remains unclear. This CDR3 has 14 residues. Germline loops: CDR1 SGHVS, CDR2 FNYEAQ. Trimming removed 0 bases from V and 2 bases from J, with 7 bases in between. This CDR3 is CASSLALKQETQYF. For the CDR3, the DNA is TGTGCCAGCAGCTTAGCATTGAAACAAGAGACCCAGTACTTC.

The chain employs TRBV7-2 and TRBJ2-1; 7 bases map to TRBD1. With 5 bases clipped from V and 6 bases from J, the junction kept 4 bases outside the gene matches. Germline V gene sequence: CDR1 SGHTA, CDR2 FQGNSA. CDR3 length: 13 amino acids. The CDR3 region is CASSNRDSNEQFF. CDR3 sequence (DNA): TGTGCCAGCAGCAACCGGGACAGCAATGAGCAGTTCTTC.